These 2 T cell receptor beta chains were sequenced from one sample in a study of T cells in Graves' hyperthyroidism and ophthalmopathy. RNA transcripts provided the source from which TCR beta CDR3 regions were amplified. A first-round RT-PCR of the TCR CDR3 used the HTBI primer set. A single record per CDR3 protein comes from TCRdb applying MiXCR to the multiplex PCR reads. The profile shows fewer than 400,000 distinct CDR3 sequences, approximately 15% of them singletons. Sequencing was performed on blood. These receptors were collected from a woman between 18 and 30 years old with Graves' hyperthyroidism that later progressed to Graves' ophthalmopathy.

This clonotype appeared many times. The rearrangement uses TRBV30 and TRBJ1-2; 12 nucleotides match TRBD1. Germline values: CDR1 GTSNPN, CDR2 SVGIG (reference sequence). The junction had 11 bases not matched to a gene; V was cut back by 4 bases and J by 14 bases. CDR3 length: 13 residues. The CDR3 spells CAWNPGTGGLGTF. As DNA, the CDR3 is TGTGCCTGGAACCCCGGGACAGGGGGCCTAGGAACCTTC. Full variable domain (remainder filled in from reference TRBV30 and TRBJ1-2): SQTIHQWPATLVQPVGSPLSLECTVEGTSNPNLYWYRQAAGRGLQLLFYSVGIGQISSEVPQNLSASRPQDRQFILSSKKLLLSDSGFYLCAWNPGTGGLGTFGSGTRLTVV.

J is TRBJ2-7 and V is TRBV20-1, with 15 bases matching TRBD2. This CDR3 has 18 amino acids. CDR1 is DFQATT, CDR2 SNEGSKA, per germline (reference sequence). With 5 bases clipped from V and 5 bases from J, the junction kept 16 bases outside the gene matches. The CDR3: CSAADPGLAGGARDEQYF. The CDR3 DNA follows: TGCAGTGCTGCAGACCCGGGACTAGCGGGAGGTGCGCGGGACGAGCAGTACTTC.